This TCR beta chain was found in a study of cytomegalovirus exposure and HLA in healthy donors. Germline V CDR1 and CDR2: SGHNT, YENEEA. The CDR3 is 17 amino acids. V was clipped by 5 bases and J by 5 bases, with 21 bases between them. For this clone: Its specificity is not known.

13 Jbeta primers and 60 Vbeta primers were used for the PCR. Sequencing used immunoSEQ multiplex PCR; TCRdb keeps in-frame clones, though not all of them. The repertoire has roughly 100,000 clones, about 78% of them found once; the top ten carry about 3.3%. Points from the study as a whole: According to reports, the classifier identified cytomegalovirus status with high specificity and sensitivity. Associated with HLA alleles at 0.05 false discovery rate in a later analysis were 16,951 TCR beta sequences. A further, later analysis showed that HLA-associated TCR beta chains (compared with equally common others) were more clonally expanded. Earlier analysis looked at TCR beta V segments, and most were productive about 90% or about 30% of the time.

The sequence was obtained from a woman in her 40s in good health and CMV-seronegative. The sample was PBMCs. V is TRBV11-3 and J is TRBJ2-2, with D tentatively TRBD2 (6 bases). CDR3 sequence reads: CASSLSEARAGTGELFF. For the CDR3, the DNA is TGTGCCAGCAGCCTCAGTGAGGCCCGGGCGGGGACCGGGGAGCTGTTTTTT.